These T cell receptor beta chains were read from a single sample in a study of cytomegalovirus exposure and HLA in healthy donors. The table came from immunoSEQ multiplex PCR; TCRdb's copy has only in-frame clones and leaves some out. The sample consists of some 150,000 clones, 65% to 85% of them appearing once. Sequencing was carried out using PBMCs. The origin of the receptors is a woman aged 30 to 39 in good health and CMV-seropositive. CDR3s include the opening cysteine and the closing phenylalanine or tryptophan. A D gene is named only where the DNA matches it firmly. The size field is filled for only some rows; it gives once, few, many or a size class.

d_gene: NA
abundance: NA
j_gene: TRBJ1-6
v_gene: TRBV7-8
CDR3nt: TGTGCCAGCAGCTACAGCTCCTATAATTCACCCCTCCACTTT
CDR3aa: CASSYSSYNSPLHF

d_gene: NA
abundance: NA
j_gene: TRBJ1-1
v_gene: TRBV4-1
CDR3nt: TGCGCCAGCAGCCAACTAATGCGGAGCACTGAAGCTTTCTTT
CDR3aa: CASSQLMRSTEAFF

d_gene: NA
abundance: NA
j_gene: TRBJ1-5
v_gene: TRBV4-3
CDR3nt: TGCGCCAGCAGCCAAGACCGGTACGGCAATCAGCCCCAGCATTTT
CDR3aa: CASSQDRYGNQPQHF

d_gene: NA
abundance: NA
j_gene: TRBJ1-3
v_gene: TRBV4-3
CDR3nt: TGCGCCAGCAGCCAAGATGTAGTTTCCTCTGGAAACACCATATATTTT
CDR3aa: CASSQDVVSSGNTIYF

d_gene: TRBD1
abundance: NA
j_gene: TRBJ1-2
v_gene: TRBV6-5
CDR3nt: TGTGCCAGCAGCCTCCGGGACAGTTCTAACTATGGCTACACCTTC
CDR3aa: CASSLRDSSNYGYTF

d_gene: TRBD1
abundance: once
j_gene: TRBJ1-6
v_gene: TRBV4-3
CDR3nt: TGCGCCAGCAGCCCTAGACAGGGAAATAATTCACCCCTCCACTTT
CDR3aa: CASSPRQGNNSPLHF

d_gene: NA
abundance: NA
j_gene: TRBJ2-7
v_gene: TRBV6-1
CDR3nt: TGTGCCAGCAGTAGCGAGGAGGGTGGCGAGCAGTACTTC
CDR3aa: CASSSEEGGEQYF

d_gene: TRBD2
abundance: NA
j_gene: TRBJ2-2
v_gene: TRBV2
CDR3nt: TGTGCCAGCAGAATAGGTAGCGGGGGGATAACCGGGGAGCTGTTTTTT
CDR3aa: CASRIGSGGITGELFF

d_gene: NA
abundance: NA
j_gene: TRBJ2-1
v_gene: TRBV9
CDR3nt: TGTGCCAGCAGCGCAAGCGGGTTCTACAATGAGCAGTTCTTC
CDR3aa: CASSASGFYNEQFF

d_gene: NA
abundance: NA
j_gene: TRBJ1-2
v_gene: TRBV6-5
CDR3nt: TGTGCCAGCAGTTCCTCCGTCTACGGAGATGGCTACACCTTC
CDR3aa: CASSSSVYGDGYTF

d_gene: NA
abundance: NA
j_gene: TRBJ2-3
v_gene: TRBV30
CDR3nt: TGTGCCTGGAGTGGCGTATACACAGATACGCAGTATTTT
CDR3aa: CAWSGVYTDTQYF

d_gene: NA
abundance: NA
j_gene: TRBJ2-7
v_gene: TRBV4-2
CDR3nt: TGTGCCAGCAGCCAAACCGACAGGTCGGTAAAGCAGTACTTC
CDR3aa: CASSQTDRSVKQYF

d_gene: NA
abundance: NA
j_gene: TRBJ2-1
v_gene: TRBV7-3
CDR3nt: TGTGCCAGCAGCTTAGGGGGGTTCAGGAATGAGCAGTTCTTC
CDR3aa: CASSLGGFRNEQFF

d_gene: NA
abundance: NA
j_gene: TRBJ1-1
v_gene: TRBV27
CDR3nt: TGTGCCAGCAGTTTATTGAAGGGGGAGGGGAGCACTGAAGCTTTCTTT
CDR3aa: CASSLLKGEGSTEAFF

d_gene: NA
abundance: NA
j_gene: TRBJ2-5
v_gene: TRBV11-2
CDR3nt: TGTGCCAGCAGCACCCCGACAGAAGAGACCCAGTACTTC
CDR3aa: CASSTPTEETQYF

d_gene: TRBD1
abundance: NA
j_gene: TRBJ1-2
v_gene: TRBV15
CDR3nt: TGTGCCACCAGCCGACAGGGGGCGAAATATGGCTACACCTTC
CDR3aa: CATSRQGAKYGYTF

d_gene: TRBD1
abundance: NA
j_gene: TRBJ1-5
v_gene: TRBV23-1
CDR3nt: TGCGCCAGCAGTCAATTGACAGGGGGTACTGAAGGAAGCAATCAGCCCCAGCATTTT
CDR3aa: CASSQLTGGTEGSNQPQHF

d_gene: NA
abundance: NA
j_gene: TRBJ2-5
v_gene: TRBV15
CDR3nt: TGTGCCACCAGCAGAGACCGATTTGGGGGCTGGACCCAGTACTTC
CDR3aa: CATSRDRFGGWTQYF

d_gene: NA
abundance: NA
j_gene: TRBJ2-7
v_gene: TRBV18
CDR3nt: TGTGCCAGCTCACCGAGGGCCGCACAACTTGTTGGCTACGAGCAGTACTTC
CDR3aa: CASSPRAAQLVGYEQYF

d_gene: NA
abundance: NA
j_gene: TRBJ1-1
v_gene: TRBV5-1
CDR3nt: TGCGCCAGCAGCTTAGCCCAGGGACAGAACACTGAAGCTTTCTTT
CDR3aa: CASSLAQGQNTEAFF

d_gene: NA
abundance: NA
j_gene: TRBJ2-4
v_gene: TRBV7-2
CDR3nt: TGTGCCAGCAGCTCCTGGGGGCCAAAAGCCAAAAACATTCAGTACTTC
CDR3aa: CASSSWGPKAKNIQYF

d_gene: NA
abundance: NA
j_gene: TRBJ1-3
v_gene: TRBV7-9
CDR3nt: TGTGCCAGCAGCTCTTTTGAACTCTCTGGAAACACCATATATTTT
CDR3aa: CASSSFELSGNTIYF

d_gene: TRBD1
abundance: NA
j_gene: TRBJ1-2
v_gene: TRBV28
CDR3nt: TGTGCCAGCAGTCCCCCGGGACAGTTATTTAACTATGGCTACACCTTC
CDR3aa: CASSPPGQLFNYGYTF

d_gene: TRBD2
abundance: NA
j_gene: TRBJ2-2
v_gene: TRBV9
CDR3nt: TGTGCCAGCAGCGTAGATGATTCGCGGGGGGCCTCGGGCACCGGGGAGCTGTTTTTT
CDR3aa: CASSVDDSRGASGTGELFF

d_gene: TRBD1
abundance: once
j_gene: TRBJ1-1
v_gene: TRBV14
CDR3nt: TGTGCCAGCAGCTTAAATCCCGGGACAGGGGGCAACGCTGAAGCTTTCTTT
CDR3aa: CASSLNPGTGGNAEAFF

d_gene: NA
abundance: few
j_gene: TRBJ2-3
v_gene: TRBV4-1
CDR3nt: TGCGCCAGCAGCCAGACAGGCTACCGACCCACAGATACGCAGTATTTT
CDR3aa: CASSQTGYRPTDTQYF

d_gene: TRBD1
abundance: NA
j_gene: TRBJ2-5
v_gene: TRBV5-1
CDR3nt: TGCGCCAGCAGCTCACGGACAGGGTCTGAGACCCAGTACTTC
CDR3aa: CASSSRTGSETQYF

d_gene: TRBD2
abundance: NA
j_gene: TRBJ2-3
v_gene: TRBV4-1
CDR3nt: TGCGCCAGCAGCCAAGCCGTGGTGGGGGGGAGCACAGATACGCAGTATTTT
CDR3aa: CASSQAVVGGSTDTQYF

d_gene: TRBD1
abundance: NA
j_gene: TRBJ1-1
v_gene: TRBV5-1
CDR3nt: TGCGCCAGCAGCGTCCAGGGGGGGAACACTGAAGCTTTCTTT
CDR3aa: CASSVQGGNTEAFF

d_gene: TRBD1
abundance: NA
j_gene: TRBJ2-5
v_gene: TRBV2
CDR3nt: TGTGCCAGCAGTCGGGACAGTCAAATACCCCACGAGACCCAGTACTTC
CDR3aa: CASSRDSQIPHETQYF

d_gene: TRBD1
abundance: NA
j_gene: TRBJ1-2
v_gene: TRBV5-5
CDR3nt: TGTGCCAGCAGTCTGGGGATGGGACAGGGTCACTATGGCTACACCTTC
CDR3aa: CASSLGMGQGHYGYTF

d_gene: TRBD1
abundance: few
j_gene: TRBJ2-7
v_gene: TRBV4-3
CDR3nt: TGCGCCAGCAGCCAAGATCCCAGGGACAGTGGGCAGTACTTC
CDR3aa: CASSQDPRDSGQYF

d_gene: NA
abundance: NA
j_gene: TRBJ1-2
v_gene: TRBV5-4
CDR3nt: TGTGCCAGCAGCCCCTACAGGGCCGGTGGGTATGGCTACACCTTC
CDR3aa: CASSPYRAGGYGYTF

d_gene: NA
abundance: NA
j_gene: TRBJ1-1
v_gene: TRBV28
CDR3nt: TGTGCCAGCAGTTTATCAGGGGATGGAGGAACTGAAGCTTTCTTT
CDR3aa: CASSLSGDGGTEAFF

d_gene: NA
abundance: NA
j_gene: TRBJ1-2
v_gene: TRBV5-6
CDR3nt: TGTGCCAGCAGCTCGCAGGGTAACTATGGCTACACCTTC
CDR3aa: CASSSQGNYGYTF

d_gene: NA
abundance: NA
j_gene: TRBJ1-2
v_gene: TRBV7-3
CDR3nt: TGTGCCAGCAGCTTAATGGAGGGAGGGAATGGCTACACCTTC
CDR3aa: CASSLMEGGNGYTF

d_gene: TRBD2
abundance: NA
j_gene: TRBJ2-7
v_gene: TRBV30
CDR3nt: TGTGCCTGGAGTTGGGGACTATCCTACGAGCAGTACTTC
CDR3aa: CAWSWGLSYEQYF

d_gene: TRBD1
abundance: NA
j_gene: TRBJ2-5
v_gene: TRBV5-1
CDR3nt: TGCGCCAGCAGCTGGGACAGTCCCCGTGAGACCCAGTACTTC
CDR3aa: CASSWDSPRETQYF

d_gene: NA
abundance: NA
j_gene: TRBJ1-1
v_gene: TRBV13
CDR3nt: TGTGCCAGCAGCGGTTCTGGGGGCAGAGGGGTGAACACTGAAGCTTTCTTT
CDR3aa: CASSGSGGRGVNTEAFF

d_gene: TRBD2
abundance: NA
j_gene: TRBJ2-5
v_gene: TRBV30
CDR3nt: TGTGCCTGGAGTGACGGACTAGCGGGGCAAGAGACCCAGTACTTC
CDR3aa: CAWSDGLAGQETQYF

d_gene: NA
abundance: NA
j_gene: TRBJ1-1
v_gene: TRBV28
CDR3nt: TGTGCCAGCAGTTTAAGGGGGAGAAACACTGAAGCTTTCTTT
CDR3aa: CASSLRGRNTEAFF

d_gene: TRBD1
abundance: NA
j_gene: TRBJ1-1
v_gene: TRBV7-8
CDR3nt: TGTGCCAGCAGCTTAAGGACAGGGCAATTTACGGCTTTCTTT
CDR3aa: CASSLRTGQFTAFF

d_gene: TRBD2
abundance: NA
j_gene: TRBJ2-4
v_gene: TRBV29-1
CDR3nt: TGCAGCGTTTCCGCCGGGACTATACCACAACTAGCCAAAAACATTCAGTACTTC
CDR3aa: CSVSAGTIPQLAKNIQYF

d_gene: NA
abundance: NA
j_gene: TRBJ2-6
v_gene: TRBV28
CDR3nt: TGTGCCAGCTTTAGATCTGGGGCCAACGTCCTGACTTTC
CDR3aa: CASFRSGANVLTF

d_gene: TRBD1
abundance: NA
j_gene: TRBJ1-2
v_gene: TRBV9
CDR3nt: TGTGCCAGCAGCGTAGAGACTCAGGGGGCGTATGGCTACACCTTC
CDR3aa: CASSVETQGAYGYTF

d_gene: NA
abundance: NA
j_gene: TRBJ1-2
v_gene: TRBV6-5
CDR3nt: TGTGCCAGCAGTTACTCACGAATAGCTAACTATGGCTACACCTTC
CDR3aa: CASSYSRIANYGYTF

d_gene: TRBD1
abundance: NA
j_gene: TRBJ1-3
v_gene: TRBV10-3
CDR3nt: TGTGCCATCACCGACAGGGTGATCGGAAACACCATATATTTT
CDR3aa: CAITDRVIGNTIYF

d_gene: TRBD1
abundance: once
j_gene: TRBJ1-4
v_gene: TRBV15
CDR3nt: TGTGCCACCAGCAGAGAAATCGACAGGGGCAATGAAAAACTGTTTTTT
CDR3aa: CATSREIDRGNEKLFF

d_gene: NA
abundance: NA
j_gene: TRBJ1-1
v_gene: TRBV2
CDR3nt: TGTGCCAGCAGCACAAAAGTGATGAACACTGAAGCTTTCTTT
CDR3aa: CASSTKVMNTEAFF

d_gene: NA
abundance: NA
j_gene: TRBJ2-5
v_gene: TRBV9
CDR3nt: TGTGCCAGCAGCGTGGCAGGCCGTCAAGAGACCCAGTACTTC
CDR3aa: CASSVAGRQETQYF

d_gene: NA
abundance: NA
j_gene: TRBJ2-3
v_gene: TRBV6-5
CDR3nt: TGTGCCAGCAGTTACTTGGACTTAGGTACGCAGTATTTT
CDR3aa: CASSYLDLGTQYF

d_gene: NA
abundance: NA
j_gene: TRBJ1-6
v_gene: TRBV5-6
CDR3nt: TGTGCCAGCAGCCCCCTAGGCGAAGTTTATTCACCCCTCCACTTT
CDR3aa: CASSPLGEVYSPLHF

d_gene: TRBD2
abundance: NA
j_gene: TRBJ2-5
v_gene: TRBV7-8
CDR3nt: TGTGCCAGCAGTTTAAAGCGGGGGGGCCTTTCGCGAGAGACCCAGTACTTC
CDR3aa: CASSLKRGGLSRETQYF

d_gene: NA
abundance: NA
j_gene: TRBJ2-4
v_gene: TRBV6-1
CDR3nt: TGTGCCAGCAGTGTAGTCGCCGTTATCGACATTCAGTACTTC
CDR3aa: CASSVVAVIDIQYF

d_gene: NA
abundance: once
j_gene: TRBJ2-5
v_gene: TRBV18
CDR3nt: TGTGCCAGCTCACCGGAGGAGGAGACCCAGTACTTC
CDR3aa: CASSPEEETQYF

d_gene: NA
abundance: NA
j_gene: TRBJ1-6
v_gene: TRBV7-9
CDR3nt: TGTGCCAGCAGCTCCGGACAGAGCTCCTATAATTCACCCCTCCACTTT
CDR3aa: CASSSGQSSYNSPLHF

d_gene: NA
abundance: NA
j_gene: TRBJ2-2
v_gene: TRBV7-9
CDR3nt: TGTGCCAGCAGAAACGAATTTGGGCCAACCGGTGGGGAGCTGTTTTTT
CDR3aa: CASRNEFGPTGGELFF

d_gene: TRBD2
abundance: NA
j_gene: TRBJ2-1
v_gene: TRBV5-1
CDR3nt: TGCGCCAGCAGCTTACGGGGGGATGTACCCAATGAGCAGTTCTTC
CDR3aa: CASSLRGDVPNEQFF

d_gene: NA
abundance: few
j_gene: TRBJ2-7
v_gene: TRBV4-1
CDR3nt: TGCGCCAGCAGCCAAGTTGAGTTCTCGTCCTACGAGCAGTACTTC
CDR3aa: CASSQVEFSSYEQYF

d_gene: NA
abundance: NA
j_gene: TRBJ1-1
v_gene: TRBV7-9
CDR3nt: TGTGCCAGCAGCTTAGAGCCAGGAACTGAAGCTTTCTTT
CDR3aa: CASSLEPGTEAFF